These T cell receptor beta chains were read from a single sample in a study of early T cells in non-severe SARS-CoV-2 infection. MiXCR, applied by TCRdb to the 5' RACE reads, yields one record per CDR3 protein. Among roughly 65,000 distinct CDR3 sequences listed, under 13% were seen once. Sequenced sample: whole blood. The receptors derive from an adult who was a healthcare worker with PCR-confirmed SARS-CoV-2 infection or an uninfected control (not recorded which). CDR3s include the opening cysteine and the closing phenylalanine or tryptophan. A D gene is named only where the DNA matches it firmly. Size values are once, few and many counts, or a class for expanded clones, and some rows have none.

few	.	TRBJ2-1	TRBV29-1	TGCAGCGTTGAAGATCGGGGGCACGGAGGCTCCTACAATGAGCAGTTCTTC	CSVEDRGHGGSYNEQFF
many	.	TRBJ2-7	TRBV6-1	TGTGCCAACGGACCCGGCGGCGGGGCCTACGAGCAGTACTTC	CANGPGGGAYEQYF
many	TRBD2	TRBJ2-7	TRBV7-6	TGTGCCAGCAGCTCAGGGACTAACCGATACGAGCAGTACTTC	CASSSGTNRYEQYF
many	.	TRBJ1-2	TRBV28	TGTGCCAGCAGTTTATTAACAGGGCCAGAATATGGCTACACCTTC	CASSLLTGPEYGYTF
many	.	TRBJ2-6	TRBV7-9	TGTGCCAGCAGCCGCGGGGCTTCTGGGGCCAACGTCCTGACTTTC	CASSRGASGANVLTF
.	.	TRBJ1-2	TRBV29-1	TGCAGCGTTGCGGCCACCTATGGCTGCACCTTC	CSVAATYGCTF
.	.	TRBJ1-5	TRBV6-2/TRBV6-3	TGTGCCAGCAGTTACGCCAGGCGGCCCCAGCATTTT	CASSYARRPQHF
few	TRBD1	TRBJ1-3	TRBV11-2	TGTGCCAGCAGCTTAGATCCTGGACAGGGACGAAGTTTT	CASSLDPGQGRSF
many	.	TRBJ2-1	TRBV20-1	TGCAGTGCTAGAGCCGCGCTGAACAATGAGCAGTTCTTC	CSARAALNNEQFF
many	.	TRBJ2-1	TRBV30	TGTGCCTGGAGTGTACTCGGGCGGAGTGAGCAGTTCTTC	CAWSVLGRSEQFF
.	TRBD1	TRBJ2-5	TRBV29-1	TGCAGCGTCAGTACAGGGGCCCCTGAGACCCAGTACTTC	CSVSTGAPETQYF
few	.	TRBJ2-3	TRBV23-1	TGCGCCAGCAGTCAATCGCGAAGCACAGATACGCAGTATTTT	CASSQSRSTDTQYF
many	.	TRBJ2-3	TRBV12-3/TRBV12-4	TGTGCCAGCAGCAAGGGCCCAGGCGATACGCAGTATTTT	CASSKGPGDTQYF
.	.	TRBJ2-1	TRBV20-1	TGCAGTGCTAGAGATCTCCTAGCGACGGAGAGCTCCTACAATGAGCAGTTCTTC	CSARDLLATESSYNEQFF
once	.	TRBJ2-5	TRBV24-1	TGTGCCACCAGTGATTTGTCAGAGACCCAGTACTTC	CATSDLSETQYF
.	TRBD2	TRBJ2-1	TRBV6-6	TGTGCCAGCAGTGAACTAGCGTTGGTATACAATGAGCAGTTCTTC	CASSELALVYNEQFF
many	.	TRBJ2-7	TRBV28	TGTGCCAGCAGTTTAGGGTCCATGTACTTC	CASSLGSMYF
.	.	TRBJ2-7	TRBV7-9	TGTGCCAGCAGCTTTCTTGACAGTAACGAGCAGTACTTC	CASSFLDSNEQYF
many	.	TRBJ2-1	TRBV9	TGTGCCAGCAGCGTAGTTTCGGCTGTCCGGCCATACAATGAGCAGTTCTTC	CASSVVSAVRPYNEQFF
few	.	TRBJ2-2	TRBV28	TGTGCCAGCAGTCCTTCGCAGGAGGCCGGGGAGCTGTTTTTT	CASSPSQEAGELFF
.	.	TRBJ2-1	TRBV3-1	TGTGCCAGCAGCCCTCCCCTCGTCAATGAGCAGTTCTTC	CASSPPLVNEQFF
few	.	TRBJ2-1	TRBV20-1	TGCAGTGCTGTCGAACGGTACAATGAGCAGTTCTTC	CSAVERYNEQFF
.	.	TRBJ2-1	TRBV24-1	TGTGCCACCAGTCCCCCCGGCCGGGAAGGGCAGTTCTTC	CATSPPGREGQFF
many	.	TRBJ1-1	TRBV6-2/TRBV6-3	TGTGCCAGCAGCACACGAGTGGCGCCTAGGACTGAAGCTTTCTTT	CASSTRVAPRTEAFF
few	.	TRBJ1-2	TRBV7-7	TGTGCCAGCAGCTTAAAGAATGACTATGGCTACACCTTC	CASSLKNDYGYTF
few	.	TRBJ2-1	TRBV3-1	TGTGCCAGCAGCCATTTAGGGACATACAATGAGCAGTTCTTC	CASSHLGTYNEQFF
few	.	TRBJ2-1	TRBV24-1	TGTGCCACCAGTGATTTGAAGAAACCCCAGTTCTTC	CATSDLKKPQFF
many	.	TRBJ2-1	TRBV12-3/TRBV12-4	TGTGCCAGCAGTTTGGCCCACAATGAGCAGTTCTTC	CASSLAHNEQFF
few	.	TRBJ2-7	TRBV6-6	TGTGCCAGCAGTTACTCGATCCCCCAGATTTCCTACGAGCAGTACTTC	CASSYSIPQISYEQYF
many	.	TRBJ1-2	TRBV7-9	TGTGCCAGCAGCTTAGCTGGGAATAACTATGGCTACACCTTC	CASSLAGNNYGYTF
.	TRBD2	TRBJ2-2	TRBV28	TGTGCCAGCAGAAAGTCGGGACTAGCGGGTCCCACCGGGGAGCTGTTTTTT	CASRKSGLAGPTGELFF
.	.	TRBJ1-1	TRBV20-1	TGCAGTGCTAGAGACGCCTCCTCAGGGCTACTAGGGGACACTGAAGCTTTCTTT	CSARDASSGLLGDTEAFF
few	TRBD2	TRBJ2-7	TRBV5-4	TGTGCCAGCAGCATACTAGCGGGAGGGCCTGAGCAGTACTTC	CASSILAGGPEQYF
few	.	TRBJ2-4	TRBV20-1	TGCAGTGCTAGAGATCAGTTAGCCAAAAACATTCAGTACTTC	CSARDQLAKNIQYF
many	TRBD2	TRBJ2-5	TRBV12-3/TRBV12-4	TGTGCCAGCAGTTTAGGCGCGGGAGACGGAGAGACCCAGTACTTC	CASSLGAGDGETQYF
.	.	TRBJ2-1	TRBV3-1	TGTGCCAGCAGGGACGGGGCCTCCTACAATGAGCAGTTCTTC	CASRDGASYNEQFF
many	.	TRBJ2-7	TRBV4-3	TGCGCCAGCAGCCAAGAGGTGGGGATTGCCTACGAGCAGTACTTC	CASSQEVGIAYEQYF
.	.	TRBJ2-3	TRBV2	TGTGCCAGCAGTGAAGCGCTTGGAGCAGATACGCAGTATTTT	CASSEALGADTQYF
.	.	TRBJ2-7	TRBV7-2	TGTGCCAGCTCCTTGAGTCCGAGACCGATGTTCTCCTACGAGCAGTACTTC	CASSLSPRPMFSYEQYF
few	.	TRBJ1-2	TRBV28	TGTGCCAGCAGTGGGACTCTCAGTGGCTACACCTTC	CASSGTLSGYTF
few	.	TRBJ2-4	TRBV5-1	TGCGCCAGCAGCTTGGTAGGGGAGACCCCGTACTTC	CASSLVGETPYF
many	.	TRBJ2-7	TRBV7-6	TGTGCCAGCAGCTTAGGGAGGGCCTACGAGCAGTACTTC	CASSLGRAYEQYF
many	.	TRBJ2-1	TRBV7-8	TGTGCCAGCAGCCAACCAGCCCATGGAGAGCGGAGGGGGGGAAATGAGCAGTTCTTC	CASSQPAHGERRGGNEQFF
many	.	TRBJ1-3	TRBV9	TGTGCCAGCAGCGTAGGTTCACACTCCTCTGGAAACACCATATATTTT	CASSVGSHSSGNTIYF
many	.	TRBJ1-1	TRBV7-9	TGTGCCAGCAGCTTGCGGGGAGACACTGAAGCTTTCTTT	CASSLRGDTEAFF
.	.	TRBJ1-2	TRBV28	TGTGCCAGCAGTTTCAGGGGTGACTATGGCTACACCTTC	CASSFRGDYGYTF
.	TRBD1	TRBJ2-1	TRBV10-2	TGCGCCAGCAGTGAGCAGGGGGACAGGGTTACAATCTTC	CASSEQGDRVTIF
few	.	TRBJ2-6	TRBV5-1	TGCGCCAGCAGCGGCCGACGGATCTCTGGGGCCAACGTCCTGACTTTC	CASSGRRISGANVLTF
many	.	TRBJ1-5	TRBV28	TGTGCCAGCAGCCGGGGGGGCCAGTATAGCAATCAGCCCCAGCATTTT	CASSRGGQYSNQPQHF
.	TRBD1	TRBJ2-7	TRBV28	TGTGCCAGCAGTATCCAGGGGGTCTCCTACGAGCAGTACTTC	CASSIQGVSYEQYF
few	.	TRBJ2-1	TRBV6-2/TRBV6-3	TGTGCCAGCAGTGCAGGGACCGGTGAGCAGTTCTTC	CASSAGTGEQFF
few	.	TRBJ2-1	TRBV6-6	TGTGCCAGCAGCCCCGGGGACAATGAGCAGTTCTTC	CASSPGDNEQFF
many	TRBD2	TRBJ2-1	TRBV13	TGTGCCAGCAGCCCCTCACGGGGGGGCTCCTACAATGAGCAGTTCTTC	CASSPSRGGSYNEQFF
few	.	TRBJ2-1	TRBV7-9	TGTGCCAGCAGCTATGAAGGGGAGCAGTTCTTC	CASSYEGEQFF
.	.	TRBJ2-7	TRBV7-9	TGTGCCAGCAGCTCAGAAGGGTACGAGCAGTACTTC	CASSSEGYEQYF
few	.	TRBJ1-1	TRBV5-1	TGCGCCAGCAGCTCCCTTATGAACACTGAAGCTTTCTTT	CASSSLMNTEAFF
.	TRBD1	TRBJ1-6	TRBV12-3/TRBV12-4	TGTGCCAGCAGTTGGGGACAGGGAGGCTCACCCCTCCACTTT	CASSWGQGGSPLHF